Listed here are 11 T cell receptor gamma chains from one sample, sequenced in a study of gamma-delta T cells after stem cell transplantation. TCRdb fed the RT-PCR reads to CATT. This table holds 1,200 or so gamma-chain clones, 60% found once. Sequenced sample: gamma-delta T cells. The receptors shown here come from a human donor. It is not recorded whose cells these are; they may come from a transplant donor.

This chain joins TRGV4 and TRGJ1 or TRGJ2. Germline matching of the DNA provided the J gene here, since TCRdb leaves it blank. The CDR3 length is 17 residues. From germline, CDR1 is EGSTGY and CDR2 YDSYTSSV. V shed 5 bases and J 0 bases; nucleotides not matched to a gene: 16. The chain's CDR3 is CATWGTGARKNYYKKLF. DNA of the CDR3: TGTGCCACCTGGGGGACGGGTGCCCGAAAGAATTATTATAAGAAACTCTTT.

This clone was observed a single time. The J gene was recorded as TRGJP2; no V gene was called. The length of the CDR3 is 17 residues. CDR3 protein: CATWARRPHSSDWIKTF. CDR3 in DNA: TGTGCCACCTGGGCTCGGCGACCTCATAGTAGTGATTGGATCAAGACGTTT.

This rearrangement joins TRGV9 to TRGJP2. No J gene is reported in TCRdb; it was inferred here by comparing the DNA with germline. The CDR3 loop spans 14 amino acids. The ends lost 5 bases at V and 0 bases at J; junction bases unmatched: 3. The germline V gene has CDR1 GITISATS and CDR2 ISYDGTV (reference sequence). CDR3 bases: TGTGCCTTGTGGGGGTATAGTAGTGATTGGATCAAGACGTTT. Its protein is CALWGYSSDWIKTF.

The J gene was identified as TRGJ1 or TRGJ2, and no V gene was called. This CDR3 has 13 residues. CDR3 nucleotide sequence: TGTGCCACCTGGGACAGGCGAGGTGAGAAGAAACTCTTT. Its protein product is CATWDRRGEKKLF.

The chain combines TRGV2 with TRGJ1 or TRGJ2. The J gene is not listed in TCRdb, so it was assigned here from a DNA match to germline. V trimming: 1 base; J trimming: 9 bases; junction bases outside the gene matches: 9. The CDR3 runs to 13 residues. Germline V gene data show CDR1 as EGSNGY and CDR2 as YDSYNSKV. The CDR3 DNA reads as TGTGCCACCTGGGACGGCCCGAGGGGTAAGAAACTCTTT. Protein product: CATWDGPRGKKLF.

A single count supports this clone. The sample has other DNA sequences that encode this CDR3 too. The chain carries TRGV5 and TRGJ1 or TRGJ2. No J gene is reported in TCRdb; it was inferred here by comparing the DNA with germline. The trim removed 0 bases at V and 12 bases at J, leaving 5 bases unmatched. CDR1 and CDR2 (germline): VINAFY, YDVSNSKD. The CDR3 consists of 11 residues. The CDR3: CATWDRLGKLF. The CDR3 DNA reads TGTGCCACCTGGGACAGGCTGGGGAAACTCTTT.

On this clone itself: A much larger clone lies a single base off, so this may be a read error. The chain links TRGV9 to TRGJP. The J gene, not given by TCRdb, was assigned here from a germline match of the nucleotide sequence. The CDR3 sequence is 16 residues long. Germline-derived CDR1 and CDR2 are GITISATS and ISYDGTV (reference sequence). CDR3 DNA sequence: TGTGCCTTGTGGGAGGTGCAAGAGTTGGACAAAAAAATCAAGGTATTT. This encodes CALWEVQELDKKIKVF.

V gene TRGV5 combines with J gene TRGJ1 or TRGJ2. The J gene comes from matching the DNA to germline here; TCRdb lacks it. The CDR3 loop spans 14 amino acids. J gave up 7 bases and V 0 bases, and 9 bases lay outside the gene matches. The germline CDR1 and CDR2 sequences are VINAFY and YDVSNSKD. CDR3: CATWDRHSGYKKLF. DNA for the CDR3: TGTGCCACCTGGGACAGGCACTCTGGGTATAAGAAACTCTTT.

In this sample, this clone turned up a few times. The chain joins TRGV4 to TRGJ1 or TRGJ2. This CDR3 has 12 amino acids. The V gene end was trimmed by 4 bases and the J gene end by 4 bases; junction bases not matched to a gene: 4. Germline CDR1 is EGSTGY and CDR2 is YDSYTSSV. CDR3 sequence reads: CATWDEYYKKLF. CDR3 nucleotides: TGTGCCACCTGGGACGAGTATTATAAGAAACTCTTT.

Regarding this clone: Other nucleotide sequences in the sample specify the same CDR3. The gene calls are TRGV8 and TRGJ1 or TRGJ2. No J segment appears in TCRdb, so it was assigned here by matching the sequence to germline. J lost 6 bases, V lost 5 bases, and 4 bases had no gene match. The CDR3 consists of 11 residues. CDR1 and CDR2 from the germline V gene are VENAVY and YDSYNSRV. In DNA form, the CDR3 reads TGTGCCACCTGGGGCCGTTATAAGAAACTCTTT. Residues: CATWGRYKKLF.

This clone was recorded a few times. The chain joins TRGV2 to TRGJ1 or TRGJ2. TCRdb records no J gene; here it was assigned by comparing the DNA to germline. This CDR3 is 14 amino acids long. Trimming removed 0 bases from V and 6 bases from J; junction bases left unmatched: 8. Germline V gene sequence: CDR1 EGSNGY, CDR2 YDSYNSKV. The CDR3 loop is CATWDGQLPYKKLF. The CDR3 bases are TGTGCCACCTGGGACGGGCAGTTACCTTATAAGAAACTCTTT.